Presented here are 4 T cell receptor beta chains from one specimen sequenced in a study of blood T cell repertoires in COVID-19 (dated by TCRdb to 2020 to 2022). Library method: the immunoSEQ multiplex PCR assay. What TCRdb holds here is the immuneACCESS table cut down to in-frame rearrangements. Part of the clones is not present; checked against another copy, under half of the missing clones reflect an unresolved V gene, and the others are unexplained. The sample table holds just under 65,000 clones, of which around four fifths were seen once. The top ten hold roughly 39% of the sample. Material: peripheral blood. These receptor sequences come from a human donor in a cohort sampled during active COVID-19.

V gene TRBV28 combines with J gene TRBJ2-1, with 12 bases that match TRBD1. The CDR3 is 16 residues long. J lost 12 bases, V lost 6 bases, and 15 bases had no gene match. The germline V gene encodes CDR1 MDHEN and CDR2 SYDVKM. CDR3 residues: CASSPGDRGRLVGQFF. In DNA form, the CDR3 reads TGTGCCAGCAGCCCAGGGGACAGGGGGCGGCTGGTGGGGCAGTTCTTC.

The chain has TRBV20-1 and TRBJ2-5; the match to TRBD2 covers 10 bases. CDR3 length equals 12 residues. V lost 3 bases to trimming and J lost 7 bases; unmatched junction nucleotides: 2. Germline-derived CDR1 and CDR2 are DFQATT and SNEGSKA (reference sequence). The DNA for the CDR3 is TGCAGTGCTAGTGCTAGCGGGGGGACCCAGTACTTC. As protein: CSASASGGTQYF.

The CDR3 DNA is TGTGCCAGCAGACCCGACAGGGTTGGCTATGGCTACACCTTC. Its protein product is CASRPDRVGYGYTF. The chain carries TRBV7-9 and TRBJ1-2; 7 nucleotides line up with TRBD1. CDR1 is SEHNR, CDR2 FQNEAQ, per germline (reference sequence). V lost 6 bases, J lost 4 bases, and 8 bases stayed unmatched. The CDR3 sequence is 14 residues long.

The V and J genes are TRBV20-1 and TRBJ1-1; D is unclear. This CDR3 is 15 amino acids long. Germline V lookup: CDR1 DFQATT, CDR2 SNEGSKA (reference sequence). The V end was cut by 3 bases, the J end by 2 bases, with 16 bases between. CDR3 DNA sequence: TGCAGTGCTAGTAACGGGATGACTGGTAACACTGAAGCTTTCTTT. Translating it yields CSASNGMTGNTEAFF.